This TCR beta chain was captured by sequencing in a study of blood T cells in healthy people across ages (dated by TCRdb to 2013 to 2016). Background on the whole study: In model experiments, roughly one uniquely barcoded TCR beta cDNA molecule per two T cells was captured by template switching. Using deep sequencing normalized with unique cDNA molecular identifiers, the study measured how TCR beta repertoire diversity changes with age. The donors were divided into four age groups: young (average around 15 years), middle-aged (roughly 42), aged (approximately 62) and long-lived (about 90). Donors of different ages were randomly distributed across sequencing lanes to avoid experimental bias. Two additional independent replicas of 1 million unique cDNA reads from the same blood draw were analyzed for two donors (one aged 18 to 30 and one aged 80 or older). General conclusions and limits of the study: As age increased, observed TCR beta diversity per million T cells dropped in a roughly linear way, and a significant reduction was already evident by age 40. Total diversity estimates from one million sequenced T cells were considered lower bounds and underestimates. The percentage of naive T cells measured by flow cytometry correlated strongly with observed TCR beta diversity. Donor CMV infection status was unknown, potentially confounding age-related changes in expanded clonotypes. Compared with the aged group, more naive CD4+ T cells, fewer expanded clones and increased TCR diversity were shown by the long-lived group, suggesting age selection. Since profiling was done on bulk unsorted PBMCs, naive and antigen-experienced compartments could not be conclusively compared.

This clonotype was counted once. What this receptor recognizes is not known. Base qualities were left out, and no much larger clone turns up one base away. Library prep was done by 5' RACE. The listed sequencing device is Illumina HiSeq 2500. The second PCR ran for roughly 6 to 11 cycles and used a J-beta primer mix along with a sample-barcoded 5' primer. A unique molecular identifier was introduced onto each TCR beta cDNA molecule by a template-switch 5' adaptor carrying 12 random nucleotides. At least 2.5 million CDR3-containing paired-end reads were obtained from each sample. All of the RNA was converted into first-strand cDNA using the Mint cDNA synthesis kit, with a TRBC-specific oligonucleotide serving as the primer. After uracil-DNA glycosylase treatment, a first 18-cycle PCR used universal primers M1SS and BC2_uni_R on all cDNA. The authors processed their data as follows. Each sample was normalized by randomly selecting 1 million high-quality reads, each carrying a distinct molecular identifier. Reads sharing molecular identifiers were discarded rather than binned into consensus sequences. MiTCR, run with a Q25 quality threshold and the strictest error-elimination algorithm, handled CDR3 identification, clonotype clustering and error correction. A nonparametric unseen species model using Euler transformation provided a lower-bound estimate of total TCR beta diversity. The public sequencing data were trimmed at Q25 with fastp and processed into clonotypes with MiXCR by TCRdb, which kept only in-frame beta chains. Entries that share a CDR3 protein sequence are merged under the most common genes and DNA. TCRdb's processing, not the authors' own work, is the source of the V and J calls. The table for this sample lists about 800,000 distinct CDR3 sequences; roughly 60% of them were counted only once. Over 20% of the sample goes to the ten largest clones.

The CDR3, cysteine through phenylalanine, is 16 amino acids long. The CDR3 DNA has 48 bases and is translated from base 1. The donors were roughly 38 Caucasian individuals from Russia, aged roughly 6 to 100 years, who were systemically healthy. About 10 milliliters of peripheral blood were collected from each donor into EDTA-treated Vacutainer tubes. PBMCs were isolated by Ficoll-Paque density-gradient centrifugation, with at least 7 million obtained per sample. Trizol reagent was used to extract total RNA from PBMCs, with at least 6 micrograms per sample. For every donor, flow cytometry on a PBMC aliquot measured the percentage of naive CD45RAhigh/CD27high T cells.

Material: blood. The sequence came from a man aged 25-45 years in good health. Recombination linked TRBV21-1 to TRBJ2-5; TRBD1 is the table's D call, not checked against the DNA. TRBV21-1 is tagged as a pseudogene. The CDR3 amino acid sequence is: CASSTLARGPGETQYF. The DNA sequence is TGTGCCAGCAGCACGCTCGCGCGGGGGCCTGGGGAGACCCAGTACTTC.